The clone carrying this T cell receptor (beta chain) was counted only a few times. Its antigen remains unknown. The entry originates in a study of T cells in Graves' hyperthyroidism and ophthalmopathy. General observations from the study: Clonotypes that were expanded in thyroid above 0.001 mostly appeared in blood too. A 13 V-J signature model discriminated ophthalmopathy versus stable hyperthyroidism.

From RNA transcripts, TCR beta CDR3 regions were amplified. HTBI primers were employed in a first-round RT-PCR of the TCR CDR3. TCRdb re-analysed the multiplex PCR reads in MiXCR, keeping a single row per CDR3 protein. The data contain 300,000 to 500,000 distinct CDR3 sequences, more than 12% of them singletons. Per germline, CDR1 LNHDA and CDR2 SQIVND (reference sequence). CDR3 length: 14 residues. With V trimmed by 3 bases and J by 7 bases, 2 bases remained unmatched. What was sequenced was blood. This receptor was taken from a woman in her twenties or thirties with Graves' hyperthyroidism. This chain joins TRBV19 and TRBJ1-5; 11 bases are a match to TRBD1. CDR3 residues: CASSIGTGGQPQHF. The CDR3, as DNA: TGTGCCAGTAGTATCGGGACAGGGGGACAGCCCCAGCATTTT.